The sample holds many counts of the clone carrying this TCR beta chain. Its specificity is unknown. This record belongs to a study of T cell repertoires in cytomegalovirus infection. On the study more broadly: CMV infection together with matching HLA type was indicated by public TCR beta signatures.

Using its own MiXCR run on the reads, TCRdb lists one record per CDR3 protein. The data contain under 150,000 distinct CDR3 sequences, 8.8% of them singletons. Regarding the study as a whole: Based on cumulative public TCR beta family frequency, carriers of CMV plus the relevant HLA were identified. The ex vivo response was dominated by HLA-C-restricted CMV-specific TCR beta clonotypes.

The CDR3 has 15 residues. V was cut by 5 bases and J by 1 base, with 14 bases left in between. Germline CDR1 is SGHTA and CDR2 is FQGNSA. Sequenced: PBMCs. This sequence originates from a human donor in good health (CMV status not recorded). Some clones in this sample may be carry-over from other donors' samples. The V gene is TRBV7-2, the J gene TRBJ1-1, with D possibly TRBD1 on 5 matching bases. The DNA of the CDR3 is TGTGCCAGCAGCATTCCGGGACTACCGAACACTGAAGCTTTCTTT. As protein: CASSIPGLPNTEAFF.